This TCR beta chain was sequenced in a study of OX40 agonist ivuxolimab in advanced cancers. The wider study: Six ivuxolimab dose levels, 0.01 to 10 mg/kg, were given intravenously every 2 weeks.

V was pared by 4 bases and J by 1 base, with 4 bases between. Germline CDR1 is LGHNA and CDR2 is YNFKEQ. The CDR3 loop spans 12 amino acids. This clone appeared a single time. Clones were read by immunoSEQ multiplex PCR, and TCRdb kept only the in-frame ones, dropping some. The data hold roughly 58,000 clones, with roughly 80% observed a single time. This chain links TRBV4-2 with TRBJ1-1; unclear D gene. This receptor was obtained from an adult with an advanced solid tumor such as melanoma, head and neck, liver or kidney cancer. Sequencing used CD4+ or CD8+ T cells sorted from blood, obtained in a trial of the OX40 agonist ivuxolimab. CDR3 sequence (DNA): TGTGCCAGCAGCCTCAGGAACACTGAAGCTTTCTTT. Its translation is CASSLRNTEAFF.